Below are 30 T cell receptor beta chains sequenced from a single sample in a study of blood T cell repertoires in COVID-19. Here immunoSEQ multiplex PCR was the method, and the copy in TCRdb shows in-frame clones only, minus some. This sample has fewer than 60,000 clones; approximately 90% occur once, and the top ten carry 9.5% to 13%. The specimen was peripheral blood. The receptors originated from a human donor with acute or convalescent COVID-19. The donor label of this sample is uncertain.

This chain links TRBV19 with TRBJ1-6; D might be TRBD1 (6 bases). Germline CDR1 and CDR2: LNHDA and SQIVND (reference sequence). Between the trimmed V and J ends, which lost 3 bases and 8 bases, there was a span of 17 bases. This CDR3 region has 16 residues. The CDR3 DNA follows: TGTGCCAGTAGTATTAGCCCTCGGACAGTTCATTCACCCCTCCACTTT. Translated: CASSISPRTVHSPLHF.

The rearrangement uses TRBV6-6 and TRBJ1-5; 10 nucleotides match TRBD1. The CDR3 is 20 amino acids. Germline lookup yields CDR1 MNHNY and CDR2 SVGAGI (reference sequence). Unmatched junction bases numbered 19, after V lost 6 bases and J lost 2 bases. The CDR3 loop reads CASSWGQGLEWGQRNQPQHF. CDR3 sequence (DNA): TGTGCCAGCAGCTGGGGACAGGGGCTCGAGTGGGGTCAGCGCAATCAGCCCCAGCATTTT.

The rearrangement joins TRBV19 to TRBJ2-7; D gene unclear. Germline lookup yields CDR1 LNHDA and CDR2 SQIVND (reference sequence). Trimming removed 5 bases at V and 2 bases at J, with 10 bases between. The CDR3 spans 13 residues. CDR3 nucleotide sequence: TGTGCCAGTAGTGTGTACAGAGCCTACGAGCAGTACTTC. It specifies CASSVYRAYEQYF.

This clone has a single count. V usage is TRBV19 and J usage is TRBJ2-3; perhaps TRBD1 as D (6 bases). Germline CDR1 is LNHDA and CDR2 is SQIVND (reference sequence). V dropped 5 bases and J dropped 4 bases, with 19 bases sitting between them. This CDR3 is 16 amino acids long. This chain's CDR3 is CASSSSPQGIADTQYF. As DNA, the CDR3 is TGTGCCAGTAGTTCGTCTCCCCAGGGGATAGCAGATACGCAGTATTTT.

The table lists this clone with a few counts. The rearrangement uses TRBV19 and TRBJ1-3; the D is unclear. Germline V CDR1 and CDR2: LNHDA, SQIVND (reference sequence). V gave up 6 bases and J gave up 3 bases, with 21 bases separating them. This CDR3 has 17 residues. The CDR3 reads CASSPVGSKGLGNTIYF. The CDR3 DNA follows: TGTGCCAGTAGCCCCGTTGGGAGTAAAGGACTTGGAAACACCATATATTTT.

The rearrangement joins TRBV19 to TRBJ1-6; D gene ambiguous. The CDR3 consists of 14 residues. The germline V gene has CDR1 LNHDA and CDR2 SQIVND (reference sequence). The germline V and J ends were trimmed by 6 bases and 7 bases, with 13 bases remaining between them. The CDR3 nucleotides read TGTGCCAGTAGAATCGGTTCCCTAAATTCACCCCTCCACTTT. Its translation is CASRIGSLNSPLHF.

This clone was seen only a few times. The chain uses TRBV11-2 and TRBJ2-5; 9 nucleotides align to TRBD1. The CDR3 sequence is 14 residues long. CDR1 SGHAT and CDR2 FQNNGV come from the germline V gene. J was trimmed by 2 bases and V by 5 bases; bases with no gene match: 3. The CDR3 DNA follows: TGTGCCAGCAGCCCGGGGACAGGGCAAGAGACCCAGTACTTC. It is translated as CASSPGTGQETQYF.

Concerning this clone: Other DNA sequences from this sample encode an identical CDR3 as well. The chain has TRBV5-1 and TRBJ2-1; 8 bases map to TRBD2. The CDR3 totals 15 residues. Germline loops: CDR1 SGHRS, CDR2 YFSETQ. With V trimmed by 0 bases and J by 7 bases, 6 bases remained unmatched. The CDR3 reads CASSLAGGARNEQFF. CDR3 DNA sequence: TGCGCCAGCAGCTTGGCCGGGGGGGCCAGGAATGAGCAGTTCTTC.

This chain links TRBV18 with TRBJ1-1; 12 bases agree with TRBD1. In germline, CDR1 is KGHSH, CDR2 LQKENI. The CDR3 sequence is 14 residues long. V trimming: 4 bases; J trimming: 11 bases; junction bases outside the gene matches: 8. The CDR3 DNA reads as TGTGCCAGCTCACTGGGACAGGGGGCGGTACATGCTTTCTTT. Its protein product is CASSLGQGAVHAFF.

The chain recombines TRBV7-6 with TRBJ1-2, with a possible D match to TRBD1 (5 bases). Germline V gene data show CDR1 as SGHVS and CDR2 as FNYEAQ. The V end was cut by 0 bases, the J end by 7 bases, with 18 bases between. This CDR3 spans 16 amino acids. The CDR3 sequence is CASSLAGGSQGGGYTF. In nucleotides, the CDR3 is TGTGCCAGCAGCTTAGCCGGGGGGTCGCAGGGAGGTGGCTACACCTTC.

The V call is TRBV19, the J call TRBJ2-7; 9 nucleotides agree with TRBD1. After removal of 4 bases from V and 2 bases from J, the junction contained 3 bases not matched to a gene. Germline lookup yields CDR1 LNHDA and CDR2 SQIVND (reference sequence). The CDR3 has 14 amino acids. The DNA for the CDR3 is TGTGCCAGTAGTAGACAGGGGGATGCCTACGAGCAGTACTTC. Its protein is CASSRQGDAYEQYF.

The chain uses TRBV6-5 and TRBJ1-1, with D unclear. V dropped 0 bases and J dropped 4 bases, with 6 bases sitting between them. The CDR3 totals 13 residues. CDR1 and CDR2 (germline): MNHEY, SVGAGI. The DNA for the CDR3 is TGTGCCAGCAGTTACTCCGGACTCACTGAAGCTTTCTTT. Translated: CASSYSGLTEAFF.

V gene TRBV5-1 combines with J gene TRBJ2-3, with TRBD2 identical over 13 bases. The germline V gene has CDR1 SGHRS and CDR2 YFSETQ. The CDR3 sequence is 16 residues long. V was clipped by 3 bases and J by 4 bases; unmatched bases: 5. CDR3 coding DNA: TGCGCCAGCAGCTCTACTAGCGGGGGGGCGGCAGATACGCAGTATTTT. Encoded protein: CASSSTSGGAADTQYF.

The chain combines TRBV3-1 (or the pseudogene TRBV3-2) with TRBJ1-6, with D maybe TRBD1 (5 bases). Germline lookup yields CDR1 LGHDT and CDR2 YNNKEL (reference sequence). The germline V and J ends were trimmed by 0 bases and 8 bases, with 11 bases remaining between them. This CDR3 has 15 residues. In DNA form, the CDR3 reads TGTGCCAGCAGCCAAGATGATTGGGGGGATTCACCCCTCCACTTT. It specifies CASSQDDWGDSPLHF.

This chain links TRBV29-1 with TRBJ1-1; 7 bases fit TRBD1. In germline, CDR1 is SQVTM, CDR2 ANQGSEA. J lost 5 bases, V lost 4 bases, and 10 bases had no gene match. The CDR3 runs to 14 residues. CDR3: CSVGVSGRGTEAFF. CDR3 DNA: TGCAGCGTTGGTGTTTCTGGCAGGGGGACTGAAGCTTTCTTT. The full variable domain, rest sourced from reference TRBV29-1 and TRBJ1-1, is SAVISQKPSRDICQRGTSLTIQCQVDSQVTMMFWYRQQPGQSLTLIATANQGSEATYESGFVIDKFPISRPNLTFSTLTVSNMSPEDSSIYLCSVGVSGRGTEAFFGQGTRLTVV.

J is TRBJ1-1 and V is TRBV5-1; weak D call: TRBD1 (6 bases). The V and J ends lost 4 bases and 3 bases respectively, with 13 bases between them. CDR1 is SGHRS, CDR2 YFSETQ, per germline. The CDR3 spans 14 residues. The CDR3 loop is CASSTGNQDTEAFF. The CDR3 bases are TGCGCCAGCAGCACAGGGAATCAGGACACTGAAGCTTTCTTT.

The CDR3 nucleotides are TGTGCCAGCAGCCCCGTGGGGGGGTCTAATGGTGCGCAGTACGTC. This encodes CASSPVGGSNGAQYV. The rearrangement links TRBV7-8 to TRBJ2-7; 7 bases fit TRBD2. The CDR3 is 15 amino acids. The junction had 16 bases not matched to a gene; V was cut back by 5 bases and J by 9 bases. Germline V gene lookup returns CDR1 SGHVS and CDR2 FQNEAQ.

The chain couples TRBV19 to TRBJ1-5, with D perhaps matching TRBD1 (6 bases). This CDR3 has 17 residues. The ends were cut back, 3 bases at V and 4 bases at J, with 19 bases in the middle. Germline-derived CDR1 and CDR2 are LNHDA and SQIVND (reference sequence). Here the CDR3 reads CASSILTGTGQNQPQHF. As DNA, the CDR3 is TGTGCCAGTAGTATTTTAACAGGGACCGGGCAGAATCAGCCCCAGCATTTT.

The sample holds one count of this clone. The gene calls are TRBV11-1 and TRBJ2-5; possibly TRBD1 for D (6 bases). Germline CDR1 and CDR2: SGHAT and FQDESV (reference sequence). Trimming shortened V by 5 bases and J by 5 bases, and 18 bases separated the two germline ends. The CDR3 is 15 residues long. CDR3 region: CASSQQGLDGETQYF. The CDR3 DNA follows: TGTGCCAGCAGCCAACAGGGATTGGACGGGGAGACCCAGTACTTC. Combining the CDR3 with reference TRBV11-1 and TRBJ2-5 gives the whole variable domain EAEVAQSPRYKITEKSQAVAFWCDPISGHATLYWYRQILGQGPELLVQFQDESVVDDSQLPKDRFSAERLKGVDSTLKIQPAELGDSAMYLCASSQQGLDGETQYFGPGTRLLVL.

The V call is TRBV7-3, the J call TRBJ2-7, with TRBD1 matching over 12 bases. Germline V lookup: CDR1 SGHTA, CDR2 FQGTGA. This CDR3 is built from 16 residues. The J segment lost 1 base and the V segment lost 2 bases, leaving 3 bases of the junction unmatched. CDR3 amino acids: CASSLAGQGASYEQYF. The CDR3 coding sequence is TGTGCCAGCAGCTTAGCGGGACAGGGGGCTTCCTACGAGCAGTACTTC.

The genes are TRBV19 and TRBJ2-2, with 8 nucleotides matching TRBD1. CDR3 length equals 14 residues. Losses at the gene ends were 5 bases for V and 5 bases for J; bases not matched to a gene: 4. CDR1 and CDR2 from the germline V gene are LNHDA and SQIVND (reference sequence). The CDR3 reads CASSQGARTGELFF. In DNA form, the CDR3 reads TGTGCCAGTAGTCAGGGGGCGCGTACCGGGGAGCTGTTTTTT.

The chain links TRBV7-6 to TRBJ2-1; weak D call: TRBD2 (6 bases). V lost 4 bases and J 10 bases, leaving 8 bases between the germline ends. There are 11 residues in the CDR3. Germline V gene sequence: CDR1 SGHVS, CDR2 FNYEAQ. The CDR3 loop reads CASSSEGEQFF. CDR3 sequence (DNA): TGTGCCAGCAGCTCGGAGGGGGAGCAGTTCTTC.

The chain employs TRBV27 and TRBJ2-1; 7 bases agree with TRBD2. The CDR3 runs 16 residues. Germline V lookup: CDR1 MNHEY, CDR2 SMNVEV (reference sequence). The ends lost 2 bases at V and 0 bases at J; junction bases unmatched: 4. The CDR3 here is CASSLQGGSSYNEQFF. The CDR3, as DNA: TGTGCCAGCAGTTTACAGGGCGGGAGCTCCTACAATGAGCAGTTCTTC.

The chain joins TRBV28 to TRBJ2-7; D unclear. The CDR3 consists of 11 residues. Germline CDR1 is MDHEN and CDR2 is SYDVKM. Deletions cut 5 bases from V and 3 bases from J, with 5 bases between. CDR3 DNA sequence: TGTGCCAGCAGTGAGGTCTACGAGCAGTACTTC. The encoded protein is CASSEVYEQYF.

V is TRBV21-1 and J is TRBJ1-2. TRBV21-1 is deemed a pseudogene. This CDR3 has 13 amino acids. The CDR3 loop is CASSHRRGARGTF. The CDR3, as DNA: TGTGCCAGCAGCCACAGGCGGGGGGCCCGGGGAACCTTC.

A single count supports this clone. The V and J genes are TRBV11-2 and TRBJ2-3; 11 bases are shared with TRBD2. V lost 6 bases to trimming and J lost 0 bases; unmatched junction nucleotides: 11. The CDR3 has 18 amino acids. Per germline, CDR1 SGHAT and CDR2 FQNNGV. CDR3 residues: CASRYYMTSGVSTDTQYF. For the CDR3, the DNA is TGTGCCAGCAGATACTACATGACTAGCGGGGTTAGCACAGATACGCAGTATTTT. The full variable domain, rest sourced from reference TRBV11-2 and TRBJ2-3, is EAGVAQSPRYKIIEKRQSVAFWCNPISGHATLYWYQQILGQGPKLLIQFQNNGVVDDSQLPKDRFSAERLKGVDSTLKIQPAKLEDSAVYLCASRYYMTSGVSTDTQYFGPGTRLTVL.

This chain joins TRBV10-2 and TRBJ1-1; possible D gene TRBD1, 5 bases. Trimming took off 4 bases at V and 3 bases at J, with 6 bases between the two ends. The V gene's germline CDR1 is WSHSY and CDR2 SAAADI. The CDR3 totals 12 residues. CDR3 amino acids: CASSGGDTEAFF. CDR3 DNA: TGCGCCAGCAGTGGGGGGGACACTGAAGCTTTCTTT.

The table lists this clone with a count of one. V and J are TRBV11-1 and TRBJ2-6; no reliable D call. Germline assignment: CDR1 SGHAT and CDR2 FQDESV (reference sequence). Deletions cut 4 bases from V and 0 bases from J, with 10 bases between. This CDR3 contains 16 residues. The CDR3 DNA follows: TGTGCCAGCAGCTCCAGAGCGATCTCTGGGGCCAACGTCCTGACTTTC. Translation gives CASSSRAISGANVLTF.

The chain uses TRBV7-9 and TRBJ2-7; maybe TRBD2 (5 bases). The CDR3 has 12 amino acids. V dropped 10 bases and J dropped 2 bases, with 12 bases sitting between them. Germline V gene data show CDR1 as SEHNR and CDR2 as FQNEAQ (reference sequence). The CDR3 sequence is CAIGGPTYEQYF. CDR3 in DNA: TGTGCCATAGGCGGGCCTACCTACGAGCAGTACTTC.

V gene TRBV7-8 combines with J gene TRBJ1-1; possibly TRBD1 for D (6 bases). This CDR3 contains 17 residues. Deletions cut 8 bases from V and 0 bases from J, with 22 bases between. CDR1 and CDR2 (germline): SGHVS, FQNEAQ. The CDR3 here is CASGLGAGDGMNTEAFF. In DNA, the CDR3 is TGTGCCAGCGGACTGGGGGCAGGGGATGGGATGAACACTGAAGCTTTCTTT.